Below are 17 T cell receptor beta chains sequenced from a single sample in a study of cytomegalovirus exposure and HLA in healthy donors (TCRdb year 2017). The method behind the library was the immunoSEQ multiplex PCR assay. For the multiplex PCR, a mixture combining 60 forward primers for TCR Vbeta segments and 13 reverse primers for TCR Jbeta segments was used. This is the immuneACCESS table as TCRdb keeps it, with only in-frame sequences that have V and J called. A part of the clones is gone; compared with another copy, unresolved V genes explain less than half, and the rest is unexplained. The sample has approximately 76,000 clones on record, 70% to 80% of them singletons. The ten largest clones add up to about 2.3% of the sample. The specimen sequenced was PBMCs. These receptors all come from a young man in good health and CMV-seronegative.

The J gene is TRBJ2-7, the V gene TRBV11-2; possibly TRBD1 for D (6 bases). This CDR3 is built from 16 residues. V was clipped by 1 base and J by 6 bases, with 19 bases between them. Looked up from germline, CDR1 is SGHAT and CDR2 is FQNNGV. CDR3 sequence: CASSLGGQGLFGEQYF. CDR3 nucleotides: TGTGCCAGCAGCTTAGGCGGCCAGGGGCTCTTCGGCGAGCAGTACTTC.

The chain has TRBV27 and TRBJ1-4; tentative D call: TRBD1 (6 bases). Between the trimmed V and J ends, which lost 4 bases and 8 bases, there was a span of 14 bases. The CDR3 loop spans 14 amino acids. Germline V lookup: CDR1 MNHEY, CDR2 SMNVEV (reference sequence). In nucleotides, the CDR3 is TGTGCCAGCAGTTCCCTTGGGGGGGGCGAAAAACTGTTTTTT. Its protein is CASSSLGGGEKLFF. The full variable domain, rest sourced from reference TRBV27 and TRBJ1-4, is EAQVTQNPRYLITVTGKKLTVTCSQNMNHEYMSWYRQDPGLGLRQIYYSMNVEVTDKGDVPEGYKVSRKEKRNFPLILESPSPNQTSLYFCASSSLGGGEKLFFGSGTQLSVL.

V usage is TRBV18 and J usage is TRBJ1-3; 7 positions match TRBD1. V gave up 6 bases and J gave up 1 base; unmatched junction bases: 9. The CDR3 runs 16 residues. Germline CDR1 is KGHSH and CDR2 is LQKENI. For the CDR3, the DNA is TGTGCCAGCTCCCCCTTGGGACAGCTTTCTGGAAACACCATATATTTT. Its protein product is CASSPLGQLSGNTIYF.

The chain has TRBV6-6 and TRBJ2-7; 11 positions match TRBD1. The CDR3 is 15 amino acids. V gave up 7 bases and J gave up 7 bases; unmatched junction bases: 12. Germline CDR1 is MNHNY and CDR2 is SVGAGI (reference sequence). CDR3 bases: TGTGCCAGCACTAAACCCGGACAGGGGGCACGGGAGCAGTACTTC. Protein sequence: CASTKPGQGAREQYF.

The V gene is TRBV5-4, the J gene TRBJ2-5; no definite D call. Germline values: CDR1 SGHNT, CDR2 YYREEE (reference sequence). V was clipped by 3 bases and J by 2 bases, with 5 bases between them. The CDR3 totals 12 residues. The CDR3 loop is CASSSGQETQYF. Written as DNA, the CDR3 is TGTGCCAGCAGCTCCGGGCAAGAGACCCAGTACTTC.

The count of this clone is one. The V and J genes are TRBV11-1 and TRBJ2-3; a possible D gene is TRBD1 (5 bases). With 1 base removed from V and 3 bases from J, the gap between germline ends came to 11 bases. The CDR3 consists of 15 residues. CDR1 and CDR2 (germline): SGHAT, FQDESV (reference sequence). CDR3: CASSLGRSGTDTQYF. For the CDR3, the DNA is TGTGCCAGCAGCTTAGGAAGGTCAGGGACAGATACGCAGTATTTT. The full variable domain, with the rest looked up from reference TRBV11-1 and TRBJ2-3, is EAEVAQSPRYKITEKSQAVAFWCDPISGHATLYWYRQILGQGPELLVQFQDESVVDDSQLPKDRFSAERLKGVDSTLKIQPAELGDSAMYLCASSLGRSGTDTQYFGPGTRLTVL.

This sequence joins TRBV27 and TRBJ2-7; the D is unclear. The germline V gene encodes CDR1 MNHEY and CDR2 SMNVEV (reference sequence). There are 16 residues in the CDR3. The germline V and J ends were trimmed by 6 bases and 0 bases, with 18 bases remaining between them. The CDR3 region has the DNA TGTGCCAGCAGCCCCACGCGCAGGTCCCCCTCCTACGAGCAGTACTTC. Translation: CASSPTRRSPSYEQYF.

This chain uses TRBV6-5 with TRBJ2-1, with TRBD2 identical over 12 bases. V trimming: 6 bases; J trimming: 9 bases; junction bases outside the gene matches: 6. This CDR3 is 14 amino acids long. Germline lookup yields CDR1 MNHEY and CDR2 SVGAGI. The CDR3 is CASRLAGGPGEQFF. The CDR3 nucleotides are TGTGCCAGCAGGCTAGCGGGAGGGCCCGGTGAGCAGTTCTTC.

This clone was seen more than once but under ten times. The chain has TRBV29-1 and TRBJ1-1; D is unclear. CDR1 is SQVTM, CDR2 ANQGSEA, per germline. This CDR3 is built from 15 residues. V was pared by 0 bases and J by 2 bases, with 13 bases between. CDR3 residues: CSVEDRATINTEAFF. In DNA form, the CDR3 reads TGCAGCGTTGAAGACCGAGCTACCATCAACACTGAAGCTTTCTTT.

The chain is built from TRBV18 and TRBJ2-7; 11 bases match TRBD2. CDR3 length equals 18 residues. The germline V gene encodes CDR1 KGHSH and CDR2 LQKENI. After removal of 2 bases from V and 4 bases from J, the junction contained 13 bases not matched to a gene. In DNA form, the CDR3 reads TGTGCCAGCTCACCATCGGATCTAGCGGGAGGTCGAGTGTACGAGCAGTACTTC. Amino acid sequence: CASSPSDLAGGRVYEQYF.

The chain has TRBV9 and TRBJ1-5, with a weak D call TRBD1 (5 bases). Trimming stripped 3 bases from V and 3 bases from J, with 13 bases between. This CDR3 has 15 residues. CDR1 is SGDLS and CDR2 is YYNGEE in the germline V gene. The CDR3 DNA is TGTGCCAGCAGCGCCCTCGGGGGGGACAATCAGCCCCAGCATTTT. Translation: CASSALGGDNQPQHF.

This rearrangement joins TRBV30 to TRBJ2-7; D is uncertain. Germline loops: CDR1 GTSNPN, CDR2 SVGIG (reference sequence). V dropped 0 bases and J dropped 3 bases, with 9 bases sitting between them. This CDR3 is built from 13 residues. The CDR3 protein is CAWSVRHLYEQYF. CDR3 DNA sequence: TGTGCCTGGAGTGTCAGGCACCTCTACGAGCAGTACTTC.

The genes are TRBV7-2 and TRBJ1-2, with unresolved D. Germline loops: CDR1 SGHTA, CDR2 FQGNSA. This CDR3 spans 13 amino acids. Trimming removed 5 bases from V and 2 bases from J, with 9 bases in between. Here the CDR3 reads CASSPDSNYGYTF. The DNA of the CDR3 is TGTGCCAGCAGCCCGGACTCGAACTATGGCTACACCTTC.

The genes are TRBV21-1 and TRBJ1-2; TRBD1, the table's D call, was not compared with the DNA. TRBV21-1 is marked as a pseudogene. The CDR3 length is 12 residues. The CDR3 coding sequence is TGTGCCAGCAGCAAAGCTTCGACAGTCCCATTCTTC. Translating it yields CASSKASTVPFF.

The rearrangement uses TRBV4-3 and TRBJ1-1; 9 positions match TRBD1. The CDR3 has 15 amino acids. V lost 4 bases and J lost 5; bases outside the gene matches: 8. In germline, CDR1 is LGHNA, CDR2 YSLEER. The CDR3 coding sequence is TGCGCCAGCAGCCCAGGCGACAGGGGGGCAACTGAAGCTTTCTTT. Translating it yields CASSPGDRGATEAFF.

The chain joins TRBV5-6 to TRBJ2-7, with 10 bases identical to TRBD1. Germline CDR1 and CDR2: SGHDT and YYEEEE. CDR3 size: 13 residues. The trim removed 4 bases at V and 6 bases at J, leaving 4 bases unmatched. The CDR3 spells CASSPGTGVEQYF. Here the CDR3 DNA reads TGTGCCAGCAGCCCCGGGACAGGGGTCGAGCAGTACTTC.

This sequence joins TRBV4-1 and TRBJ1-6; TRBD1 agrees at 8 bases. V lost 4 bases to trimming and J lost 7 bases; unmatched junction nucleotides: 6. Germline lookup yields CDR1 MGHRA and CDR2 YSYEKL. This CDR3 is built from 15 residues. CDR3 sequence (DNA): TGCGCCAGCAGCCGTGGACAGGGCCTAAATTCACCCCTCCACTTT. It translates to CASSRGQGLNSPLHF.